This T cell receptor (beta chain) was captured in a study of T cells after yellow fever vaccination. Study summary: Fractions with few cells were prepared using SMART-Seq v4 Ultra Low Input.

Trimming pared 4 bases from V and 7 bases from J, leaving 14 bases between. Germline V CDR1 and CDR2: SGHRS, YFSETQ. CDR3 length equals 14 residues. This clonotype was seen only a few times. Its antigen is still unknown. General study points: In post-booster samples, most primary-vaccination clones reappeared (about 96% CD4, nearly 90% CD8).

TCRdb recomputed calls from the 5' RACE reads with MiXCR, one row per CDR3 protein. The sample has some 200,000 distinct CDR3 sequences, 2.5% to 3.5% seen once. The clonotype comes from a man younger than 30 who received the YFV17D yellow fever vaccine. The chain employs TRBV5-1 and TRBJ2-2, with D unclear. The sequencing here drew on CD4+ T cells sorted from PBMCs, taken 10 days after the yellow fever booster vaccination. CDR3 bases: TGCGCCAGCAGCCCGCCCTCCTCGGGCGGGGAGCTGTTTTTT. Translation gives CASSPPSSGGELFF.